This entry features one T cell receptor (beta chain) sequence. Its target is unknown. This sample was taken from a study of beta chain features in type 1 diabetes. Study-level findings and limits: More deletions and fewer insertions at VDJ junctions were seen in type 1 diabetes patients.

All of the sorted populations showed purity greater than 98%. This CDR3 has 13 amino acids. CDR1 and CDR2 from the germline V gene are SQVTM and ANQGSEA. V lost 6 bases and J lost 1; bases outside the gene matches: 5. The authors reverse transcribed all of the isolated RNA, so sequencing captured expressed TCRB transcripts. Sequencing of naive, central memory and regulatory T cell samples gave an average of about 3.9 million reads. The repertoire was sequenced with immunoSEQ multiplex PCR; TCRdb's copy has only in-frame clones and lacks some. The sample lists hundreds of thousands of clones, 15% seen once, with about 0.086% in the top ten.

Sample: naive CD4+ T cells from blood. The chain carries TRBV29-1 and TRBJ1-1; 7 bases fit TRBD1. The receptor's source is a man aged 18 to 30 in good health. CDR3 sequence: CSVRTGRNTEAFF. CDR3 coding DNA: TGCAGCGTCCGGACAGGAAGGAACACTGAAGCTTTCTTT.